This TCR beta chain came from a study of patients and donors after allogeneic stem cell transplantation. TCRdb processed the RT-PCR reads anew with MiXCR; each CDR3 protein has one entry. This sample has around 240,000 distinct CDR3 sequences, with roughly 14% found just once. This clonotype was counted ten times or more. This CDR3 contains 13 residues. Germline values: CDR1 SGHDT, CDR2 YYEEEE. Trimming took 1 base from V and 9 from J, leaving 11 bases between them. The sample taken for sequencing was blood, either unsorted or a sorted T cell fraction (not recorded which). The sequence was collected from a human donor who was either an allogeneic HSCT recipient or a stem cell or donor lymphocyte infusion donor (not recorded which). It is not recorded whose cells these are; they may come from a transplant donor. The chain joins TRBV5-6 to TRBJ1-5; a weak D match, TRBD1 (5 bases). CDR3 loop: CASSLLGERPQHF. CDR3 nucleotide sequence: TGTGCCAGCAGCTTGCTAGGGGAACGGCCCCAGCATTTT.